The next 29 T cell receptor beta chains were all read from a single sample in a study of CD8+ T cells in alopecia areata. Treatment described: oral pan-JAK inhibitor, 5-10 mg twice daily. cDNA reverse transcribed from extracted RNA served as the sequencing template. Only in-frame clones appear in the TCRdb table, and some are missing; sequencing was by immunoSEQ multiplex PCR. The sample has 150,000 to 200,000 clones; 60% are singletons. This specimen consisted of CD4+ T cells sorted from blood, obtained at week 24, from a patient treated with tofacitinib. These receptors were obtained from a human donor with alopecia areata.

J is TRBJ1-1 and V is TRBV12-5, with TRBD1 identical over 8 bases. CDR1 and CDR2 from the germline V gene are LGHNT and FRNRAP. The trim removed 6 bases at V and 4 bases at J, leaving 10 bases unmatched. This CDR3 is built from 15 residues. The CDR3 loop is CASGTPSTGATEAFF. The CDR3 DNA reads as TGTGCTAGTGGCACGCCGTCGACAGGGGCCACTGAAGCTTTCTTT. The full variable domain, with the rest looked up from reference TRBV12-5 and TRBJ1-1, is DARVTQTPRHKVTEMGQEVTMRCQPILGHNTVFWYRQTMMQGLELLAYFRNRAPLDDSGMPKDRFSAEMPDATLATLKIQPSEPRDSAVYFCASGTPSTGATEAFFGQGTRLTVV.

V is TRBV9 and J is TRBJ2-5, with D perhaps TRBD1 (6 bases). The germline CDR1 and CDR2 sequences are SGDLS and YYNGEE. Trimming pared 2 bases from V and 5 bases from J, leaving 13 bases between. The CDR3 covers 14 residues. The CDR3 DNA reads TGTGCCAGCAGCGTTGCACAGGGAACGGAGACCCAGTACTTC. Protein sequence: CASSVAQGTETQYF. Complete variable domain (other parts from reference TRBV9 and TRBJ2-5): DSGVTQTPKHLITATGQRVTLRCSPRSGDLSVYWYQQSLDQGLQFLIQYYNGEERAKGNILERFSAQQFPDLHSELNLSSLELGDSALYFCASSVAQGTETQYFGPGTRLLVL.

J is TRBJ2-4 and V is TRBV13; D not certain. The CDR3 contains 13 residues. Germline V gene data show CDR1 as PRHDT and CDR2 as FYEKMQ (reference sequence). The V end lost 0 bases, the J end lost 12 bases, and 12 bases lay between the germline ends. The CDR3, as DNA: TGTGCCAGCAGCTTAGGGACCGAATTCACTCAGTACTTC. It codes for CASSLGTEFTQYF. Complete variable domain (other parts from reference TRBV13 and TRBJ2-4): AAGVIQSPRHLIKEKRETATLKCYPIPRHDTVYWYQQGPGQDPQFLISFYEKMQSDKGSIPDRFSAQQFSDYHSELNMSSLELGDSALYFCASSLGTEFTQYFGAGTRLSVL.

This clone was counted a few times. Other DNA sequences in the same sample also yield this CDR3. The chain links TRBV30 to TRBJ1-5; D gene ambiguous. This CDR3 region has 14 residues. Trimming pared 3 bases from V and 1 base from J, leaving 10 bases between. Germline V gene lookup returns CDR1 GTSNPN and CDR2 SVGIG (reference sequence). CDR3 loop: CAWSPGLSNQPQHF. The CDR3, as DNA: TGTGCCTGGAGCCCGGGATTAAGCAATCAGCCCCAGCATTTT.

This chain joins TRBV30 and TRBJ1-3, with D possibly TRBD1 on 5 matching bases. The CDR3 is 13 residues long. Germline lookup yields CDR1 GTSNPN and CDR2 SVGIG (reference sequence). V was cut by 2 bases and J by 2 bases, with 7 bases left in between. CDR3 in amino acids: CAWSKGAGNTIYF. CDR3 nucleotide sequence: TGTGCCTGGAGTAAAGGGGCTGGAAACACCATATATTTT.

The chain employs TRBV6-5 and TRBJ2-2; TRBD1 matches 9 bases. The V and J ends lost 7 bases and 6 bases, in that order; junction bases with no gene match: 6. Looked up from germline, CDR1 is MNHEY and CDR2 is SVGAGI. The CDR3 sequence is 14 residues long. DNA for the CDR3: TGTGCCAGCACCCGGGACAGGGTATCCGGGGAGCTGTTTTTT. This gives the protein CASTRDRVSGELFF.

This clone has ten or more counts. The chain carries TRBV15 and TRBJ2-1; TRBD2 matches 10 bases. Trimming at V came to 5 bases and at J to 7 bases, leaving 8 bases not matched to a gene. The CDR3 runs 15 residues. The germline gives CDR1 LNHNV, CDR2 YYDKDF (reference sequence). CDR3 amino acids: CATSRAGGPSNEQFF. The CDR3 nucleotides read TGTGCCACCAGCCGAGCGGGGGGGCCCTCTAATGAGCAGTTCTTC.

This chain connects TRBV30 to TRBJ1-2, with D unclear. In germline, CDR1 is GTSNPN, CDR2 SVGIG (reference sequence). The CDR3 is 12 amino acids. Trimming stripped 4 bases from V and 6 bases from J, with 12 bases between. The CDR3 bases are TGTGCCTGGATACGGGGAAAGGATGGCTACACCTTC. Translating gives CAWIRGKDGYTF.

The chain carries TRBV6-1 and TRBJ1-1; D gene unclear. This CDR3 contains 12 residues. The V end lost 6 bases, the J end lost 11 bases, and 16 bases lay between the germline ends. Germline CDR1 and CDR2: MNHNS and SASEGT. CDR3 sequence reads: CASSSESDRAFF. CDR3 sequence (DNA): TGTGCCAGCAGCTCGGAGAGTGATAGGGCTTTCTTT.

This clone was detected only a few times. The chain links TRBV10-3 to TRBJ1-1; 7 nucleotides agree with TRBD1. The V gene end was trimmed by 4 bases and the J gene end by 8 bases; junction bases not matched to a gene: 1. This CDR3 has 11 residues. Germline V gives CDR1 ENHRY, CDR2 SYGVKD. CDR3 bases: TGTGCCATCAGTGGGGACAGAGAAGCTTTCTTT. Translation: CAISGDREAFF.

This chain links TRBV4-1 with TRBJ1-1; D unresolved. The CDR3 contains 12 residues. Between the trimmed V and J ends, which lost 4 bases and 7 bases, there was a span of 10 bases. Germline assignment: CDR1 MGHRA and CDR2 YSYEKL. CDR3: CASSPGGGEAFF. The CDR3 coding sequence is TGCGCCAGCAGCCCGGGTGGAGGTGAAGCTTTCTTT.

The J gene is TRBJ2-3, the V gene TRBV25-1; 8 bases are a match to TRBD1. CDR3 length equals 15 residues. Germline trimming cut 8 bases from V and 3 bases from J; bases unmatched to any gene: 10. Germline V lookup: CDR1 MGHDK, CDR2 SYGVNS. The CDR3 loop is CASANGQGLTDTQYF. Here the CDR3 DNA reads TGTGCCAGCGCGAATGGACAGGGATTAACAGATACGCAGTATTTT.

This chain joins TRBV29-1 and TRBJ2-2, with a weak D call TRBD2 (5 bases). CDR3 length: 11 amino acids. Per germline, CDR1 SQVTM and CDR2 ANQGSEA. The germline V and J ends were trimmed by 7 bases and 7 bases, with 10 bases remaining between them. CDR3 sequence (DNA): TGCAGCGCCTCGGGGATCGGGGAGCTGTTTTTT. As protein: CSASGIGELFF.

This CDR3 is CASTLIRTVPGYTF. As DNA, the CDR3 is TGTGCCAGCACCCTTATTAGGACAGTCCCTGGCTACACCTTC. The chain combines TRBV5-6 with TRBJ1-2, with a tentative D call TRBD1 (6 bases). The CDR3 spans 14 residues. Looked up from germline, CDR1 is SGHDT and CDR2 is YYEEEE. V was clipped by 6 bases and J by 7 bases, with 19 bases between them.

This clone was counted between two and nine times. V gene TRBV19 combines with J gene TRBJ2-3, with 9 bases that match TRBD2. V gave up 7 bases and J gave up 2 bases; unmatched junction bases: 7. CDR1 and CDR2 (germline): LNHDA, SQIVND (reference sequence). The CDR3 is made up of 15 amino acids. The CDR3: CASMLAGALTDTQYF. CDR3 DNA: TGTGCCAGTATGTTAGCGGGGGCCCTCACAGATACGCAGTATTTT.

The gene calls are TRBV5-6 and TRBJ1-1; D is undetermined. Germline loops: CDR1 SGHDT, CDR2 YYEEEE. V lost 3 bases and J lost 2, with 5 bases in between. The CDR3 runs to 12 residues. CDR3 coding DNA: TGTGCCAGCAGCTCGATCAACACTGAAGCTTTCTTT. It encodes CASSSINTEAFF.

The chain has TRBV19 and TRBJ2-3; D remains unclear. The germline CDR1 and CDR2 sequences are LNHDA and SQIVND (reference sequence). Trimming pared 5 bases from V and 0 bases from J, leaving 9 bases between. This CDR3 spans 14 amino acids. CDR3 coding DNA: TGTGCCAGTAGTGTATCGACTAGCACAGATACGCAGTATTTT. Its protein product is CASSVSTSTDTQYF.

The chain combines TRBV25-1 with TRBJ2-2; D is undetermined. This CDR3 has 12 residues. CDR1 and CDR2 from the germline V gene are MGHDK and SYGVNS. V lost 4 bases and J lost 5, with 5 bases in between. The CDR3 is CASSVSTGELFF. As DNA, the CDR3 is TGTGCCAGCAGTGTATCAACCGGGGAGCTGTTTTTT.

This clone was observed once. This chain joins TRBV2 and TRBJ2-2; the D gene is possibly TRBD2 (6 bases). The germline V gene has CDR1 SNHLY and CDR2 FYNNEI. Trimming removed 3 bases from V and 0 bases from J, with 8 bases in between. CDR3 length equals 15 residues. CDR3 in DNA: TGTGCCAGCAGTGATAAGCGGGCGAACACCGGGGAGCTGTTTTTT. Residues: CASSDKRANTGELFF.

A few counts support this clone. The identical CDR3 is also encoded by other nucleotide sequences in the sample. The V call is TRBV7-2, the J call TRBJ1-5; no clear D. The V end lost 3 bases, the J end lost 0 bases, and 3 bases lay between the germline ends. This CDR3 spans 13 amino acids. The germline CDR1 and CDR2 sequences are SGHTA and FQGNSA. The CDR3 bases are TGTGCCAGCAGCTTGGATAGCAATCAGCCCCAGCATTTT. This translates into CASSLDSNQPQHF.

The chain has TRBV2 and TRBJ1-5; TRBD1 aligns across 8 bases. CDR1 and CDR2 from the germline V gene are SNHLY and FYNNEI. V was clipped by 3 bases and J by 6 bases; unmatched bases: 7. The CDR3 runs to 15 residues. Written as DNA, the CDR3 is TGTGCCAGCAGTGATGACAGGGGCGTTGTTCAGCCCCAGCATTTT. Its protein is CASSDDRGVVQPQHF.

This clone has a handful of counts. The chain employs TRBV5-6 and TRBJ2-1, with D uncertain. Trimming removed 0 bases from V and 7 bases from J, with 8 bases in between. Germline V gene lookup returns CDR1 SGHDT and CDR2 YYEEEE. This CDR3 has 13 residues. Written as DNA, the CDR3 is TGTGCCAGCAGCTTGGCCCCAGAGAATGAGCAGTTCTTC. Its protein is CASSLAPENEQFF.

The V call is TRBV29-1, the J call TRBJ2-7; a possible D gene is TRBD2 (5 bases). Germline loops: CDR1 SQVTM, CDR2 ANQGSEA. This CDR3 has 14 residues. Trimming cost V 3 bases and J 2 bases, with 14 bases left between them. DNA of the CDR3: TGCAGCGTTGATTCATCGGGGAGCCCCTACGAGCAGTACTTC. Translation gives CSVDSSGSPYEQYF.

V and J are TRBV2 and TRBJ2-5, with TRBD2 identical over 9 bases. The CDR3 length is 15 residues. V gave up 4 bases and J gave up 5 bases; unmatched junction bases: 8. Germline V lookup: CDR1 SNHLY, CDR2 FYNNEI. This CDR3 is CASSGGLAGMETQYF. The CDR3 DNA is TGTGCCAGCAGTGGAGGGCTAGCGGGGATGGAGACCCAGTACTTC.

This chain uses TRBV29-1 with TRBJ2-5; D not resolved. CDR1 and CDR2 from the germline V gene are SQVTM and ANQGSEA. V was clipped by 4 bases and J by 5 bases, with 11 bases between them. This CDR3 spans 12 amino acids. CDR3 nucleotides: TGCAGCGTTGGGATCGGTTCGGAGACCCAGTACTTC. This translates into CSVGIGSETQYF. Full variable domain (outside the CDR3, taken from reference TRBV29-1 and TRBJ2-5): SAVISQKPSRDICQRGTSLTIQCQVDSQVTMMFWYRQQPGQSLTLIATANQGSEATYESGFVIDKFPISRPNLTFSTLTVSNMSPEDSSIYLCSVGIGSETQYFGPGTRLLVL.

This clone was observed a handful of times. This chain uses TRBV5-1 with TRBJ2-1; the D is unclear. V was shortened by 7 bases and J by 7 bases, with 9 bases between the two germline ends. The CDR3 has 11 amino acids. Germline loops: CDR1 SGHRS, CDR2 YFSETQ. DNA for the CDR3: TGCGCCAGCGCCGCGCAGAATGAGCAGTTCTTC. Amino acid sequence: CASAAQNEQFF.

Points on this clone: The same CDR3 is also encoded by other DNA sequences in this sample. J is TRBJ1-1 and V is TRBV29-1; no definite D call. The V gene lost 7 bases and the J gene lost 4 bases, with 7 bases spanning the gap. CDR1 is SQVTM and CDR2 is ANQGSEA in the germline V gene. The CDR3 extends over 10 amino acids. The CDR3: CSAGGTEAFF. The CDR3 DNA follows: TGCAGCGCCGGTGGCACTGAAGCTTTCTTT.

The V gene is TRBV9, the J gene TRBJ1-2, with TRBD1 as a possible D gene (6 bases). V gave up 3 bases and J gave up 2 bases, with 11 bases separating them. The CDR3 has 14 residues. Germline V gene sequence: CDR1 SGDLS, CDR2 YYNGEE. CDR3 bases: TGTGCCAGCAGCGACGGTACAGGGAACTATGGCTACACCTTC. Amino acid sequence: CASSDGTGNYGYTF.

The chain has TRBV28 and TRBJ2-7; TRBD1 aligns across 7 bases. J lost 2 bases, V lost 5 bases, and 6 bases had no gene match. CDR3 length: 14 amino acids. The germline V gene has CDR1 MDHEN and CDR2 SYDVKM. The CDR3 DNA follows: TGTGCCAGCAGTCTCCCAGGGGGTCCCTACGAGCAGTACTTC. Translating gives CASSLPGGPYEQYF.